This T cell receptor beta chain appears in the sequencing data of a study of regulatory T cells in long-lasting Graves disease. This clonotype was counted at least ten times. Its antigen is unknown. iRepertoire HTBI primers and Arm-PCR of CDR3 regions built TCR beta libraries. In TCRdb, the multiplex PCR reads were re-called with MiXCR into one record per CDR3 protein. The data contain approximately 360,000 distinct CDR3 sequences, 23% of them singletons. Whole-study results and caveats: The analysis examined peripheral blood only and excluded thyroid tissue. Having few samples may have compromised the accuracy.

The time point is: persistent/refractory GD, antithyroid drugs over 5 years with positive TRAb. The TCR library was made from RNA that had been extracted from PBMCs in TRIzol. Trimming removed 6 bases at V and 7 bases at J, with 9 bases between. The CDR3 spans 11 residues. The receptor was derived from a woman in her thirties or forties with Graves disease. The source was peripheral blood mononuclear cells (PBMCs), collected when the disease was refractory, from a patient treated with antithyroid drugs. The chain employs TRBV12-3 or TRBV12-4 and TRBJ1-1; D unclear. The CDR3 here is CASSRTYEAFF. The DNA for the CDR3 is TGTGCCAGCAGCCGTACATATGAAGCTTTCTTT.